This T cell receptor beta chain was observed in a study of cytomegalovirus exposure and HLA in healthy donors. The CDR3 is 16 residues long. The J segment lost 7 bases and the V segment lost 4 bases, leaving 12 bases of the junction unmatched. CDR1 and CDR2 from the germline V gene are WNHNN and SYGVQD (reference sequence). Samples came from healthy bone marrow donors. Primers: 60 Vbeta forward and 13 Jbeta reverse. Here immunoSEQ multiplex PCR was the method, and the copy in TCRdb shows in-frame clones only, minus some. Its table records fewer than 200,000 clones. Overall study results and limits: 87-base-pair reads could not separate some V segments, including TRBV6-2 and TRBV6-3. In presence/absence analyses, roughly uniform sequencing depth across donors was assumed. Earlier analysis yielded a pattern in which most TCR beta V segments were productive about 87% or about 30% of the time.

On this clone itself: Its antigen is currently unknown.

J is TRBJ2-7 and V is TRBV10-1, with TRBD1 matching 11 bases. This TCR was sampled from a man younger than 45 in good health and CMV-seronegative. The specimen sequenced was PBMCs. CDR3 in amino acids: CASSGYRDRGIREQYF. CDR3 nucleotides: TGCGCCAGCAGTGGATACCGGGACAGGGGGATTCGGGAGCAGTACTTC.